Presented here are 22 T cell receptor beta chains from one specimen sequenced in a study of T cell repertoires in cytomegalovirus infection. TCRdb reanalysed the reads using MiXCR and keeps one entry per CDR3 protein. The sample yields 900,000 to 950,000 distinct CDR3 sequences, around 30% seen once. These receptors have no identified antigens. The sequenced sample was cultured CD8+ T cells from PBMCs, obtained from culture after CMV antigen stimulation. These receptors were taken from a human donor in good health (CMV status not recorded). Some clones in this sample may be carry-over from other donors' samples.

V usage is TRBV14 and J usage is TRBJ2-7, with D uncertain. The CDR3 covers 15 residues. The germline V gene has CDR1 SGHDN and CDR2 FVKESK. Trimming cost V 4 bases and J 0 bases, with 13 bases left between them. CDR3 sequence (DNA): TGTGCCAGCAGCCCCATGGACCCTCCCTCCTACGAGCAGTACTTC. This sequence encodes CASSPMDPPSYEQYF. The variable domain in full, with the rest retrieved from reference TRBV14 and TRBJ2-7, is EAGVTQFPSHSVIEKGQTVTLRCDPISGHDNLYWYRRVMGKEIKFLLHFVKESKQDESGMPNNRFLAERTGGTYSTLKVQPAELEDSGVYFCASSPMDPPSYEQYFGPGTRLTVT.

This sequence joins TRBV9 and TRBJ2-1; 9 bases line up with TRBD1. Germline trimming cut 0 bases from V and 8 bases from J; bases unmatched to any gene: 6. The germline CDR1 and CDR2 sequences are SGDLS and YYNGEE. The CDR3 loop spans 15 amino acids. The CDR3 sequence: CASSVDGTGLDEQFF. The CDR3 DNA reads as TGTGCCAGCAGCGTAGATGGGACAGGGCTGGATGAGCAGTTCTTC.

The sample holds a few counts of this clonotype. The rearrangement joins TRBV6-1 to TRBJ2-4; D tentatively fits TRBD1 or TRBD2 (5 bases each). Germline CDR1 MNHNS, CDR2 SASEGT. This CDR3 spans 16 amino acids. V lost 1 base, J lost 0 bases, and 10 bases lay in between. Written as DNA, the CDR3 is TGTGCCAGCAGTGAAGAAGGGACGCGAGCCAAAAACATTCAGTACTTC. This sequence encodes CASSEEGTRAKNIQYF.

The chain links TRBV12-3 or TRBV12-4 to TRBJ1-1; D gene ambiguous. V dropped 10 bases and J dropped 4 bases, with 16 bases sitting between them. The CDR3 runs 13 residues. CDR3 sequence (DNA): TGTGCCACCAATCCGGTGCCGGGCACTGAAGCTTTCTTT. Translated, it gives CATNPVPGTEAFF.

The chain has TRBV29-1 and TRBJ2-7; 10 nucleotides align to TRBD1. The length of the CDR3 is 14 residues. V lost 6 bases to trimming and J lost 3 bases; unmatched junction nucleotides: 8. In germline, CDR1 is SQVTM, CDR2 ANQGSEA. The DNA of the CDR3 is TGCAGCGTCCCCAAAGGACAGGGGGTCTACGAGCAGTACTTC. This sequence encodes CSVPKGQGVYEQYF.

On this clonotype: A junction end diverges from the germline sequence, so it may reflect a read error. The chain carries TRBV19 and TRBJ2-1; no clear D gene. From germline, CDR1 is LNHDA and CDR2 SQIVND (reference sequence). The length of the CDR3 is 15 residues. The CDR3 DNA reads TGTGCCAGTAAAGACGGGCCCTCCCGCTACGATGAGCAGTTCTTC. Translating gives CASKDGPSRYDEQFF.

The genes are TRBV4-1 and TRBJ2-4, with D perhaps TRBD1 or TRBD2 (5 bases each). Trimming left V 1 base short and J 1 base short, with 11 bases between. The CDR3 is 16 amino acids. Germline assignment: CDR1 MGHRA and CDR2 YSYEKL. CDR3 in DNA: TGCGCCAGCAGCCAAGTTTGGGGACCGGCCAAAAACATTCAGTACTTC. Translating it yields CASSQVWGPAKNIQYF.

This clonotype turned up a few times. V and J are TRBV5-4 and TRBJ2-1, with a tentative D call TRBD2 (6 bases). CDR1 and CDR2 (germline): SGHNT, YYREEE (reference sequence). Trimming pared 3 bases from V and 15 bases from J, leaving 22 bases between. This CDR3 has 14 residues. Written as DNA, the CDR3 is TGTGCCAGCAGCTCAGGCCCCGGGACTCCGGGGCGGTTCTTC. Encoded protein: CASSSGPGTPGRFF.

This clonotype was seen just once. This sequence joins TRBV24-1 and TRBJ2-1; D may be TRBD1 or TRBD2 (6 bases each). The germline CDR1 and CDR2 sequences are KGHDR and SFDVKD. V was trimmed by 1 base and J by 3 bases, leaving 12 bases between them. The length of the CDR3 is 16 residues. The CDR3 reads CATSDLGGGDYNEQFF. CDR3 DNA: TGTGCCACCAGTGATTTAGGAGGGGGAGACTACAATGAGCAGTTCTTC.

The J gene is TRBJ2-7, the V gene TRBV2, with D unresolved. The germline V gene has CDR1 SNHLY and CDR2 FYNNEI. Between the trimmed V and J ends, which lost 1 base and 3 bases, there was a span of 7 bases. This CDR3 region has 13 residues. The CDR3 region is CASSEGSFYEQYF. The CDR3 nucleotides read TGTGCCAGCAGTGAAGGCAGCTTCTACGAGCAGTACTTC.

V and J are TRBV11-2 and TRBJ1-4; 7 bases line up with TRBD1. The junction had 13 bases not matched to a gene; V was cut back by 2 bases and J by 10 bases. The germline CDR1 and CDR2 sequences are SGHAT and FQNNGV. The CDR3 consists of 16 residues. The CDR3 reads CASSLFEQPGGRKLFF. CDR3 bases: TGTGCCAGCAGCTTATTCGAACAGCCAGGGGGAAGAAAACTGTTTTTT.

The chain is built from TRBV19 and TRBJ2-2; D gene unclear. There are 13 residues in the CDR3. V was trimmed by 2 bases and J by 9 bases, leaving 10 bases between them. Germline CDR1 LNHDA, CDR2 SQIVND (reference sequence). CDR3 in amino acids: CASSISPRRELFF. For the CDR3, the DNA is TGTGCCAGTAGTATATCCCCCCGGAGGGAGCTGTTTTTT. The variable domain in full, completed from reference TRBV19 and TRBJ2-2, reads DGGITQSPKYLFRKEGQNVTLSCEQNLNHDAMYWYRQDPGQGLRLIYYSQIVNDFQKGDIAEGYSVSREKKESFPLTVTSAQKNPTAFYLCASSISPRRELFFGEGSRLTVL.

The chain employs TRBV6-8 and TRBJ1-2; no clear D. Germline lookup yields CDR1 MNHGY and CDR2 SAAAGT. This CDR3 comprises 13 residues. Trimming removed 2 bases at V and 6 bases at J, with 10 bases between. CDR3 nucleotides: TGTGCCAGCAGTTACGTGGTGTCGGATGGCTACACCTTC. Its protein product is CASSYVVSDGYTF.

The J gene is TRBJ2-2, the V gene TRBV5-5; 8 nucleotides agree with TRBD1. The CDR3 runs 16 residues. The trim removed 4 bases at V and 1 base at J, leaving 6 bases unmatched. Germline V gene sequence: CDR1 SGHKS, CDR2 YYEKEE (reference sequence). The chain's CDR3 is CASSTAGGLNTGELFF. DNA of the CDR3: TGTGCCAGCAGCACCGCAGGGGGCCTGAACACCGGGGAGCTGTTTTTT.

The V and J genes are TRBV9 and TRBJ1-1, with D unresolved. Germline CDR1 SGDLS, CDR2 YYNGEE. V was shortened by 4 bases and J by 0 bases, with 10 bases between the two germline ends. The length of the CDR3 is 14 residues. The CDR3 protein is CASSLVDLNTEAFF. The DNA for the CDR3 is TGTGCCAGCAGCCTCGTAGATTTGAACACTGAAGCTTTCTTT.

The rearrangement joins TRBV27 to TRBJ1-1; D is possibly TRBD1 (5 bases). The germline gives CDR1 MNHEY, CDR2 SMNVEV (reference sequence). The V end was cut by 7 bases, the J end by 1 base, with 16 bases between. This CDR3 has 15 residues. The CDR3 is CASNLLGRGNTEAFF. CDR3 nucleotides: TGTGCCAGCAACCTATTGGGACGGGGGAACACTGAAGCTTTCTTT.

This clonotype has a handful of counts. J is TRBJ1-1 and V is TRBV4-1; D unresolved. The germline V gene has CDR1 MGHRA and CDR2 YSYEKL. Trimming removed 1 base from V and 6 bases from J, with 12 bases in between. The length of the CDR3 is 14 residues. The CDR3 DNA is TGCGCCAGCAGCCAAGGGTCAGGCTCTGCTGAAGCTTTCTTT. It yields the protein CASSQGSGSAEAFF.

This clonotype showed up many times. The V gene is TRBV7-2, the J gene TRBJ2-1; TRBD1 matches 7 bases. The length of the CDR3 is 17 residues. Trimming removed 5 bases from V and 4 bases from J; junction bases left unmatched: 14. CDR1 and CDR2 from the germline V gene are SGHTA and FQGNSA. For the CDR3, the DNA is TGTGCCAGCAGCCAACTGCTGAGACAGGGTTCGTACAATGAGCAGTTCTTC. It yields the protein CASSQLLRQGSYNEQFF.

This chain links TRBV6-1 with TRBJ1-1; 7 bases line up with TRBD1. Germline CDR1 is MNHNS and CDR2 is SASEGT. The V segment lost 5 bases and the J segment 6 bases; nucleotides outside the gene matches: 18. The CDR3 has 17 amino acids. The DNA for the CDR3 is TGTGCCAGCAGTCGCTATATCGGACAGGATTGGTTCGCTGAAGCTTTCTTT. It codes for CASSRYIGQDWFAEAFF.

The rearrangement joins TRBV19 to TRBJ1-1; perhaps TRBD1 as D (6 bases). The CDR3 loop spans 13 amino acids. Germline values: CDR1 LNHDA, CDR2 SQIVND (reference sequence). With 7 bases removed from V and 2 bases from J, the gap between germline ends came to 11 bases. The CDR3 here is CASNQGINTEAFF. DNA of the CDR3: TGTGCCAGTAACCAGGGGATAAACACTGAAGCTTTCTTT.

This clonotype was picked up a small number of times. This chain connects TRBV10-3 to TRBJ1-1; possible D gene TRBD1, 6 bases. V gave up 7 bases and J gave up 5 bases, with 23 bases separating them. The CDR3 extends over 16 amino acids. Germline V gene lookup returns CDR1 ENHRY and CDR2 SYGVKD. CDR3 bases: TGTGCCATCACCCAACTAAAGACAGGAGGAGAGACTGAAGCTTTCTTT. It codes for CAITQLKTGGETEAFF.

The chain carries TRBV25-1 and TRBJ1-1, with unresolved D. The CDR3 spans 13 residues. Per germline, CDR1 MGHDK and CDR2 SYGVNS. The V and J ends lost 3 bases and 4 bases respectively, with 9 bases between them. The CDR3 loop is CASSDDIGTEAFF. The CDR3 nucleotides are TGTGCCAGCAGTGACGATATTGGCACTGAAGCTTTCTTT.